The 16 T cell receptor beta chains below were found in one sample sequenced in a study of response to subunit inactivated influenza vaccine. A single record per CDR3 protein comes from TCRdb applying MiXCR to the RT-PCR reads. Here the sample spans roughly 620,000 distinct CDR3 sequences, about 11% being singletons. The data were also submitted as part of a second study, on T cells expressing NK-cell markers. That source adds: Beta-chain TCR cDNA was generated via 5'RACE template switching with UMIs.

Sequencing used PBMCs from blood, obtained on the day of vaccination. These receptors all stem from a man between 45 and 60 years old who received an inactivated influenza vaccine.

The genes are TRBV9 and TRBJ1-4; D is unclear. The germline CDR1 and CDR2 sequences are SGDLS and YYNGEE. Between the trimmed V and J ends, which lost 2 bases and 7 bases, there was a span of 12 bases. CDR3 length: 14 amino acids. CDR3 bases: TGTGCCAGCAGCGTCATTGGCAGCAGTGAAAAACTGTTTTTT. It codes for CASSVIGSSEKLFF.

The chain is built from TRBV14 and TRBJ2-3, with TRBD2 matching 12 bases. The germline V gene has CDR1 SGHDN and CDR2 FVKESK. The CDR3 runs to 16 residues. The V gene end was trimmed by 2 bases and the J gene end by 10 bases; junction bases not matched to a gene: 10. The CDR3 nucleotides read TGTGCCAGCAGCCAAACTAGCGGGAGGATTTCGGGGTCGCAGTATTTT. Protein product: CASSQTSGRISGSQYF.

The chain carries TRBV7-2 and TRBJ1-2, with D possibly being TRBD1 (6 bases). The CDR3 contains 16 residues. Trimming cost V 1 base and J 8 bases, with 20 bases left between them. Germline V gives CDR1 SGHTA, CDR2 FQGNSA. The CDR3, as DNA: TGTGCCAGCAGCTTAGAGGGGTCCAGGGGTGGGTACGGCTACACCTTC. It translates to CASSLEGSRGGYGYTF.

The chain links TRBV11-2 to TRBJ2-5; 11 nucleotides line up with TRBD2. CDR1 is SGHAT, CDR2 FQNNGV, per germline. The V and J ends lost 0 bases and 7 bases, in that order; junction bases with no gene match: 7. The CDR3 has 16 residues. The CDR3: CASSLDLAGGRRTQYF. The DNA of the CDR3 is TGTGCCAGCAGCTTAGATCTAGCGGGGGGTAGGAGGACCCAGTACTTC.

The genes are TRBV12-3 or TRBV12-4 and TRBJ2-7, with a tentative D call TRBD1 (5 bases). Trimming removed 6 bases at V and 8 bases at J, with 11 bases between. This CDR3 comprises 11 residues. CDR3 in amino acids: CASSLTGQQYF. Here the CDR3 DNA reads TGTGCCAGCAGCCTAACAGGACAGCAGTACTTC.

In this sample, this clonotype turned up a few times. The chain employs TRBV28 and TRBJ2-5; 7 positions match TRBD1. The V and J ends lost 5 bases and 4 bases, in that order; junction bases with no gene match: 7. Germline CDR1 reads MDHEN; CDR2 reads SYDVKM. This CDR3 is 14 amino acids long. The CDR3 reads CASSNTGVRETQYF. The CDR3, as DNA: TGTGCCAGCAGTAACACAGGGGTGAGAGAGACCCAGTACTTC.

The chain is built from TRBV20-1 and TRBJ2-2, with 9 bases fitting TRBD2. Germline V gene data show CDR1 as DFQATT and CDR2 as SNEGSKA (reference sequence). V lost 1 base, J lost 5 bases, and 5 bases stayed unmatched. The CDR3 is 15 residues long. This CDR3 reads CSARALTSGTGELFF. In nucleotides, the CDR3 is TGCAGTGCTAGAGCCTTGACTAGCGGTACCGGGGAGCTGTTTTTT.

This clonotype was found a few times. The chain is built from TRBV7-8 and TRBJ2-4, with D perhaps given as TRBD1 or TRBD2 (5 bases each). Per germline, CDR1 SGHVS and CDR2 FQNEAQ. Between the trimmed V and J ends, which lost 5 bases and 0 bases, there was a span of 17 bases. This CDR3 spans 17 amino acids. The CDR3 loop reads CASSPGPTRLAKNIQYF. The CDR3 DNA reads TGTGCCAGCAGCCCGGGACCAACAAGACTAGCCAAAAACATTCAGTACTTC.

This clonotype was counted only a few times. The CDR3 loop is CASSPQPGGQNSPLHF. As DNA, the CDR3 is TGTGCCAGCAGCCCTCAACCTGGGGGGCAGAATTCACCCCTCCACTTT. This chain links TRBV7-2 with TRBJ1-6; D is possibly TRBD1 (6 bases). Germline CDR1 and CDR2: SGHTA and FQGNSA. Trimming removed 5 bases at V and 7 bases at J, with 18 bases between. This CDR3 region has 16 residues.

The gene calls are TRBV12-3 or TRBV12-4 and TRBJ2-1; 9 bases are a match to TRBD2. This CDR3 contains 15 residues. V lost 8 bases to trimming and J lost 4 bases; unmatched junction nucleotides: 9. The CDR3, as DNA: TGTGCCAGCCTTCGGGCGGGAGGGGTTTACAATGAGCAGTTCTTC. It yields the protein CASLRAGGVYNEQFF.

This clonotype was detected a few times. The chain is built from TRBV7-2 and TRBJ1-5; D might be TRBD1 (5 bases). The germline V and J ends were trimmed by 0 bases and 10 bases, with 10 bases remaining between them. The germline gives CDR1 SGHTA, CDR2 FQGNSA. The CDR3 loop spans 13 amino acids. This CDR3 is CASSLALRDPQHF. CDR3 in DNA: TGTGCCAGCAGCTTAGCCCTCCGGGACCCCCAGCATTTT.

The chain combines TRBV20-1 with TRBJ2-1, with TRBD1 matching over 9 bases. With 3 bases clipped from V and 7 bases from J, the junction kept 10 bases outside the gene matches. CDR1 and CDR2 from the germline V gene are DFQATT and SNEGSKA (reference sequence). The CDR3 runs to 15 residues. The CDR3: CSARGDRVERNEQFF. The CDR3 coding sequence is TGCAGTGCTAGGGGGGACAGGGTGGAAAGGAATGAGCAGTTCTTC.

This clonotype has only a few counts. Written as DNA, the CDR3 is TGCGCCAGCAGCCAAGATTTTGAGCGCTACGAGCAGTACTTC. Amino acid sequence: CASSQDFERYEQYF. The chain recombines TRBV4-3 with TRBJ2-7; D call uncertain. Trimming left V 0 bases short and J 3 bases short, with 9 bases between. CDR3 length: 14 residues. Germline CDR1 reads LGHNA; CDR2 reads YSLEER.

This clonotype was detected once. V and J are TRBV29-1 and TRBJ2-1; no definite D call. In germline, CDR1 is SQVTM, CDR2 ANQGSEA. This CDR3 is 12 amino acids long. V was shortened by 3 bases and J by 8 bases, with 11 bases between the two germline ends. The CDR3 DNA is TGCAGCGTTGATAGAAAGCGCGATGAGCAGTTCTTC. Protein: CSVDRKRDEQFF.

The J gene is TRBJ2-3, the V gene TRBV12-3 or TRBV12-4; D is perhaps TRBD1 (6 bases). Trimming shortened V by 7 bases and J by 2 bases, and 13 bases separated the two germline ends. The length of the CDR3 is 14 residues. The CDR3 DNA follows: TGTGCCAGCACCTTAAGGGACACCACAGATACGCAGTATTTT. It encodes CASTLRDTTDTQYF.

There are a few counts of this clonotype. The chain is built from TRBV7-2 and TRBJ2-7, with D unresolved. The V end was cut by 8 bases, the J end by 6 bases, with 5 bases between. CDR3 size: 9 residues. Germline-derived CDR1 and CDR2 are SGHTA and FQGNSA. As DNA, the CDR3 is TGTGCCAGCGCTGGCGAGCAGTACTTC. The encoded protein is CASAGEQYF.